The 25 T cell receptor beta chains presented below share a single source sample, sequenced in a study of shared clonotypes between healthy human individuals. Naive CD8 cells comprised CD45RO-negative, CCR7-positively selected cells, excluding terminally differentiated effector memory CD45RA+ cells. Profiling relied on immunoSEQ multiplex PCR, and the TCRdb table lists in-frame clones only, not all of them. The sample contains 2 million or so clones, about 95% of which appear only once. Specimen: naive CD8+ T cells sorted from blood. The receptors stem from a man between 18 and 35 years old in good health.

CDR3 coding DNA: TGTGCCAGTAGTACCCGCGGGGGGGACACTGAAGCTTTCTTT. Protein product: CASSTRGGDTEAFF. The rearrangement uses TRBV19 and TRBJ1-1; a weak D match, TRBD1 (5 bases). Between the trimmed V and J ends, which lost 4 bases and 3 bases, there was a span of 12 bases. This CDR3 has 14 residues. Germline V gives CDR1 LNHDA, CDR2 SQIVND (reference sequence).

The V and J genes are TRBV11-3 and TRBJ2-5; 9 nucleotides match TRBD1. CDR1 and CDR2 (germline): SGHNT, YENEEA. V lost 6 bases, J lost 4 bases, and 6 bases stayed unmatched. The CDR3 has 14 residues. Written as DNA, the CDR3 is TGTGCCAGCAGTGACAGGGGGGAACGAGAGACCCAGTACTTC. Its translation: CASSDRGERETQYF.

V is TRBV7-9 and J is TRBJ2-5; D is ambiguous. The CDR3 runs 15 residues. Germline lookup yields CDR1 SEHNR and CDR2 FQNEAQ (reference sequence). Trimming removed 5 bases at V and 1 base at J, with 14 bases between. The CDR3: CASSPPKKIQETQYF. DNA of the CDR3: TGTGCCAGCAGCCCTCCTAAGAAGATCCAAGAGACCCAGTACTTC.

Written as DNA, the CDR3 is TGCAGCACCGTGACAGGGGGCAATGAAGCTTTCTTT. This sequence encodes CSTVTGGNEAFF. The rearrangement links TRBV29-1 to TRBJ1-1; TRBD1 matches at 10 bases. CDR3 length equals 12 residues. Germline V gene lookup returns CDR1 SQVTM and CDR2 ANQGSEA. Trimming cost V 8 bases and J 7 bases; bases outside gene matches: 7.

The chain uses TRBV27 and TRBJ2-7; 9 nucleotides align to TRBD1. This CDR3 has 15 residues. CDR1 is MNHEY and CDR2 is SMNVEV in the germline V gene (reference sequence). V shed 5 bases and J 0 bases; nucleotides not matched to a gene: 5. CDR3 nucleotide sequence: TGTGCCAGCAGTCCGGGACAGGGTTACTCCTACGAGCAGTACTTC. Protein: CASSPGQGYSYEQYF.

This clone was picked up one time. This sequence joins TRBV5-5 and TRBJ2-7; no clear D. V was trimmed by 0 bases and J by 1 base, leaving 8 bases between them. The germline CDR1 and CDR2 sequences are SGHKS and YYEKEE (reference sequence). The CDR3 has 14 residues. Written as DNA, the CDR3 is TGTGCCAGCAGCTTGGTAAGGGCATCCTACGAGCAGTACTTC. Encoded protein: CASSLVRASYEQYF.

This sequence joins TRBV4-1 and TRBJ2-7, with TRBD2 as a possible D gene (5 bases). The CDR3 runs 17 residues. CDR1 is MGHRA, CDR2 YSYEKL, per germline. The ends were cut back, 0 bases at V and 1 base at J, with 16 bases in the middle. The CDR3 DNA reads TGCGCCAGCAGCCAAGATGATCTGGGAGAGGCGTCCTACGAGCAGTACTTC. Translating it yields CASSQDDLGEASYEQYF.

In this sample, this clone turned up once. This rearrangement joins TRBV7-9 to TRBJ2-7; a possible D gene is TRBD1 (5 bases). Deletions cut 1 base from V and 2 bases from J, with 12 bases between. The V gene's germline CDR1 is SEHNR and CDR2 FQNEAQ (reference sequence). The CDR3 runs to 15 residues. The CDR3 spells CASSLGQQDPYEQYF. CDR3 nucleotide sequence: TGTGCCAGCAGCTTAGGACAACAGGACCCCTACGAGCAGTACTTC.

V usage is TRBV7-2 and J usage is TRBJ2-7, with 10 bases matching TRBD2. The CDR3 extends over 16 amino acids. Germline trimming cut 5 bases from V and 0 bases from J; bases unmatched to any gene: 7. Germline lookup yields CDR1 SGHTA and CDR2 FQGNSA. CDR3 bases: TGTGCCAGCAGCGCGCGGGAGCGGGGGGGCTCCTACGAGCAGTACTTC. Translation: CASSARERGGSYEQYF.

V gene TRBV4-1 combines with J gene TRBJ2-7; 9 positions agree with TRBD1. This CDR3 region has 16 residues. The germline V gene has CDR1 MGHRA and CDR2 YSYEKL. V shed 4 bases and J 4 bases; nucleotides not matched to a gene: 11. The CDR3 here is CASSPRTGAVGYEQYF. CDR3 DNA: TGCGCCAGCAGCCCGAGGACAGGGGCGGTGGGATACGAGCAGTACTTC.

The chain combines TRBV29-1 with TRBJ1-2, with D perhaps TRBD1 (5 bases). Trimming took 3 bases from V and 3 from J, leaving 14 bases between them. Per the germline V gene, CDR1 is SQVTM and CDR2 is ANQGSEA. The CDR3 totals 14 residues. The CDR3 here is CSVDGGGQDYGYTF. The CDR3 DNA is TGCAGCGTTGATGGGGGAGGGCAGGACTATGGCTACACCTTC.

In this sample, this clone turned up many times. J is TRBJ1-2 and V is TRBV30; D gene unclear. V lost 5 bases, J lost 6 bases, and 4 bases lay in between. Per the germline V gene, CDR1 is GTSNPN and CDR2 is SVGIG (reference sequence). The CDR3 consists of 9 residues. CDR3 amino acids: CAWADGYTF. CDR3 sequence (DNA): TGTGCCTGGGCCGATGGCTACACCTTC.

The chain recombines TRBV6-5 with TRBJ1-5, with D hard to call. V was shortened by 9 bases and J by 0 bases, with 12 bases between the two germline ends. The CDR3 covers 14 residues. CDR1 MNHEY and CDR2 SVGAGI come from the germline V gene. The CDR3 DNA sequence: TGTGCCAGTAGGGAATTAAATAGCAATCAGCCCCAGCATTTT. Translating it yields CASRELNSNQPQHF.

This chain joins TRBV7-3 and TRBJ2-7; 7 bases line up with TRBD1. The trim removed 2 bases at V and 2 bases at J, leaving 6 bases unmatched. Germline V lookup: CDR1 SGHTA, CDR2 FQGTGA. CDR3 length equals 15 residues. The CDR3 protein is CASSLGTGETYEQYF. The CDR3 region has the DNA TGTGCCAGCAGCTTAGGTACAGGGGAGACCTACGAGCAGTACTTC.

The chain is built from TRBV19 and TRBJ1-2; D is ambiguous. Germline V gene sequence: CDR1 LNHDA, CDR2 SQIVND (reference sequence). There are 10 residues in the CDR3. The germline V and J ends were trimmed by 10 bases and 4 bases, with 7 bases remaining between them. The CDR3 here is CATESYGYTF. The DNA for the CDR3 is TGTGCCACTGAATCCTATGGCTACACCTTC.

The chain uses TRBV28 and TRBJ2-5; D not certain. Germline V gives CDR1 MDHEN, CDR2 SYDVKM. This CDR3 region has 14 residues. V was cut by 3 bases and J by 3 bases, with 11 bases left in between. Here the CDR3 DNA reads TGTGCCAGCAGTTTGGATTTAGGGAAAGAGACCCAGTACTTC. The encoded protein is CASSLDLGKETQYF. Variable domain in full (rest from reference TRBV28 and TRBJ2-5): DVKVTQSSRYLVKRTGEKVFLECVQDMDHENMFWYRQDPGLGLRLIYFSYDVKMKEKGDIPEGYSVSREKKERFSLILESASTNQTSMYLCASSLDLGKETQYFGPGTRLLVL.

The genes are TRBV25-1 and TRBJ2-2; TRBD2 matches 10 bases. CDR3 length: 15 residues. Per the germline V gene, CDR1 is MGHDK and CDR2 is SYGVNS. The trim removed 5 bases at V and 6 bases at J, leaving 6 bases unmatched. CDR3 sequence (DNA): TGTGCCAGCAGTCCGGTAGCGGGGGGCGCCGGGGAGCTGTTTTTT. This sequence encodes CASSPVAGGAGELFF. The full variable domain, rest sourced from reference TRBV25-1 and TRBJ2-2, is EADIYQTPRYLVIGTGKKITLECSQTMGHDKMYWYQQDPGMELHLIHYSYGVNSTEKGDLSSESTVSRIRTEHFPLTLESARPSHTSQYLCASSPVAGGAGELFFGEGSRLTVL.

The V call is TRBV7-2, the J call TRBJ1-2, with D unresolved. CDR1 and CDR2 from the germline V gene are SGHTA and FQGNSA. CDR3 length: 15 residues. V lost 2 bases and J 3 bases, leaving 13 bases between the germline ends. As DNA, the CDR3 is TGTGCCAGCAGCTTATATGGCTTCCAAGACTATGGCTACACCTTC. Translated, it gives CASSLYGFQDYGYTF. Full variable domain (rest looked up from reference TRBV7-2 and TRBJ1-2): GAGVSQSPSNKVTEKGKDVELRCDPISGHTALYWYRQSLGQGLEFLIYFQGNSAPDKSGLPSDRFSAERTGGSVSTLTIQRTQQEDSAVYLCASSLYGFQDYGYTFGSGTRLTVV.

This chain links TRBV4-3 with TRBJ2-3, with 9 bases lining up with TRBD1. Germline trimming cut 0 bases from V and 1 base from J; bases unmatched to any gene: 2. The CDR3 is 16 residues long. Germline assignment: CDR1 LGHNA and CDR2 YSLEER. The CDR3 sequence: CASSQEDRGGTDTQYF. The CDR3 region has the DNA TGCGCCAGCAGCCAAGAGGACAGGGGTGGCACAGATACGCAGTATTTT.

The J gene is TRBJ2-6, the V gene TRBV30; D is unresolved. This CDR3 contains 12 residues. Between the trimmed V and J ends, which lost 6 bases and 0 bases, there was a span of 3 bases. CDR1 is GTSNPN, CDR2 SVGIG, per germline (reference sequence). In DNA form, the CDR3 reads TGTGCCTGCTACTCTGGGGCCAACGTCCTGACTTTC. Translating gives CACYSGANVLTF.

The chain employs TRBV13 and TRBJ2-7; a possible D gene is TRBD1 (6 bases). The CDR3 loop spans 14 amino acids. The germline V gene has CDR1 PRHDT and CDR2 FYEKMQ (reference sequence). V lost 5 bases and J lost 2, with 13 bases in between. CDR3 region: CASSAHRATYEQYF. CDR3 DNA sequence: TGTGCCAGCAGCGCCCACAGGGCCACCTACGAGCAGTACTTC.

The genes are TRBV28 and TRBJ1-5, with 8 positions matching TRBD1. This CDR3 is 19 amino acids long. CDR1 MDHEN and CDR2 SYDVKM come from the germline V gene. With 0 bases clipped from V and 0 bases from J, the junction kept 10 bases outside the gene matches. The CDR3 DNA reads TGTGCCAGCAGTTTATGGGACAGGGAAGGTTTATATAGCAATCAGCCCCAGCATTTT. Its protein is CASSLWDREGLYSNQPQHF. Supplemented by reference TRBV28 and TRBJ1-5, the full variable domain reads DVKVTQSSRYLVKRTGEKVFLECVQDMDHENMFWYRQDPGLGLRLIYFSYDVKMKEKGDIPEGYSVSREKKERFSLILESASTNQTSMYLCASSLWDREGLYSNQPQHFGDGTRLSIL.

The chain links TRBV6-1 to TRBJ2-7; D call uncertain. V was cut by 1 base and J by 0 bases, with 7 bases left in between. This CDR3 spans 14 amino acids. Germline V gene sequence: CDR1 MNHNS, CDR2 SASEGT. Written as DNA, the CDR3 is TGTGCCAGCAGTGAAGAAGTCAGCTCCTACGAGCAGTACTTC. Translated, it gives CASSEEVSSYEQYF.

V gene TRBV7-2 combines with J gene TRBJ2-5; 9 bases are a match to TRBD2. The CDR3 is made up of 17 amino acids. The ends lost 1 base at V and 5 bases at J; junction bases unmatched: 11. Looked up from germline, CDR1 is SGHTA and CDR2 is FQGNSA. The CDR3 sequence is CASSLVGASGIGETQYF. CDR3 DNA sequence: TGTGCCAGCAGCTTAGTCGGGGCTAGCGGGATAGGGGAGACCCAGTACTTC.

This clone was recorded a few times. CDR3 sequence: CASSPGTRGETQYF. Here the CDR3 DNA reads TGTGCCAGCAGTCCCGGGACCAGGGGAGAGACCCAGTACTTC. The J gene is TRBJ2-5, the V gene TRBV2; D possibly corresponds to TRBD1 (6 bases). The CDR3 spans 14 residues. V gave up 5 bases and J gave up 4 bases, with 14 bases separating them. Germline V lookup: CDR1 SNHLY, CDR2 FYNNEI.